This T cell receptor beta chain was identified during a study of blood T cells in healthy people across ages. Germline trimming cut 2 bases from V and 8 bases from J; bases unmatched to any gene: 15. CDR1 and CDR2 from the germline V gene are SGHTA and FQGNSA. The CDR3 loop spans 17 amino acids. A sample-barcoded 5' primer and a J-beta primer mix were used in a second PCR of about 7 to 12 cycles. All cDNA molecules were each tagged by a template-switch adaptor with 12 random nucleotides. Every sample gave at least 2.5 million paired-end reads containing CDR3. Via MiXCR, TCRdb re-called the 5' RACE reads, giving one row per CDR3 protein. The sample yields 550,000 to 700,000 distinct CDR3 sequences, 25% to 30% seen once. Broader study findings: Naive and antigen-experienced cells could not be conclusively compared, given unsorted PBMCs.

About this clonotype: What it recognizes is unknown.

The sequenced sample was blood. This receptor was obtained from a woman aged 70-85 years in good health. The chain links TRBV7-2 to TRBJ1-2; 9 positions match TRBD1. The CDR3 nucleotides read TGTGCCAGCAGCTTAATGGGACAGGGAGCCTCCTTTGGAGGCTACACCTTC. Its translation is CASSLMGQGASFGGYTF.